The clone carrying this T cell receptor beta chain was observed many times. The antigen remains unidentified. TCRdb analysed the 5' RACE reads with MiXCR anew, one entry per CDR3 protein. Of fewer than 550,000 distinct CDR3 sequences in the sample, approximately 5.3% are singletons; the top ten hold around 3.6%. The sample is drawn from a study of CD8 T cells in ankylosing spondylitis. General study findings and limits: Several highly homologous variants formed a TCR beta motif that appeared characteristic of ankylosing spondylitis blood. Some of the motif variants had earlier been found in reactive arthritis patients' fluid and blood.

The CDR3 totals 14 residues. V lost 6 bases and J lost 1, with 12 bases in between. The germline CDR1 and CDR2 sequences are MDHEN and SYDVKM. V usage is TRBV28 and J usage is TRBJ1-1, with D tentatively TRBD1 (5 bases). Sequenced input: blood, either unsorted or a sorted T cell fraction (not recorded which). The sequence came from a male donor with ankylosing spondylitis. For the CDR3, the DNA is TGTGCCAGCAGGCCGATCACAGGGAACACTGAAGCTTTCTTT. Its protein product is CASRPITGNTEAFF.